Following are 24 T cell receptor beta chains from one sample sequenced in a study of blood T cell repertoires in COVID-19. This table comes from immunoSEQ multiplex PCR, and its TCRdb copy is limited to in-frame clones, with some not included. The sample comprises tens of thousands of clones, roughly 80% of which are singletons, and approximately 12% rests with the top ten. Input material: peripheral blood. The origin of the receptors is an elderly man with acute or convalescent COVID-19.

The chain combines TRBV4-1 with TRBJ2-1; D unresolved. Trimming shortened V by 5 bases and J by 5 bases, and 16 bases separated the two germline ends. The CDR3 extends over 15 amino acids. Germline V CDR1 and CDR2: MGHRA, YSYEKL. DNA for the CDR3: TGCGCCAGCAGCACATCTAGTGTCGTCGACAATGAGCAGTTCTTC. Translating it yields CASSTSSVVDNEQFF.

The J gene is TRBJ2-1, the V gene TRBV10-1; 12 bases match TRBD2. Germline-derived CDR1 and CDR2 are WNHNN and SYGVQD (reference sequence). The CDR3 contains 17 residues. V dropped 8 bases and J dropped 4; count of bases not matched to a gene: 12. CDR3 sequence: CASSTELAGGPYNEQFF. CDR3 nucleotide sequence: TGCGCCAGCTCTACGGAACTAGCGGGGGGCCCGTACAATGAGCAGTTCTTC.

The V and J genes are TRBV3-1 (or the pseudogene TRBV3-2) and TRBJ2-2; the match to TRBD2 covers 8 bases. Germline lookup yields CDR1 LGHDT and CDR2 YNNKEL (reference sequence). This CDR3 region has 14 residues. The V segment lost 6 bases and the J segment 2 bases; nucleotides outside the gene matches: 2. CDR3 in amino acids: CASSRGGNTGELFF. As DNA, the CDR3 is TGTGCCAGCAGTCGGGGGGGAAACACCGGGGAGCTGTTTTTT.

This rearrangement joins TRBV7-3 to TRBJ2-1, with D possibly TRBD2 on 5 matching bases. The germline V and J ends were trimmed by 0 bases and 3 bases, with 9 bases remaining between them. Germline lookup yields CDR1 SGHTA and CDR2 FQGTGA. The CDR3 runs to 15 residues. Here the CDR3 reads CASSLTPGLYNEQFF. Here the CDR3 DNA reads TGTGCCAGCAGCTTAACTCCCGGACTCTACAATGAGCAGTTCTTC.

The V call is TRBV5-1, the J call TRBJ2-2; 9 bases are a match to TRBD1. This CDR3 spans 17 amino acids. Germline V gives CDR1 SGHRS, CDR2 YFSETQ. Trimming removed 3 bases from V and 1 base from J; junction bases left unmatched: 7. The CDR3 sequence is CASSSRRGQGNTGELFF. The CDR3 bases are TGCGCCAGCAGCTCCCGTAGGGGACAGGGGAACACCGGGGAGCTGTTTTTT.

This chain links TRBV12-3 or TRBV12-4 with TRBJ2-7; TRBD2 might be the D (5 bases). V was shortened by 0 bases and J by 7 bases, with 10 bases between the two germline ends. The CDR3 is 13 amino acids. The CDR3 sequence is CASSLAPGWEQYF. CDR3 nucleotide sequence: TGTGCCAGCAGTTTAGCTCCGGGGTGGGAGCAGTACTTC.

The chain carries TRBV7-2 and TRBJ2-3; D remains ambiguous. This CDR3 has 16 amino acids. Between the trimmed V and J ends, which lost 2 bases and 2 bases, there was a span of 14 bases. Per the germline V gene, CDR1 is SGHTA and CDR2 is FQGNSA. Written as DNA, the CDR3 is TGTGCCAGCAGCTTATCGGTGAGTAGCCCCACAGATACGCAGTATTTT. Residues: CASSLSVSSPTDTQYF.

The J gene is TRBJ1-1, the V gene TRBV19; TRBD1 agrees at 7 bases. The V and J ends lost 5 bases and 6 bases, in that order; junction bases with no gene match: 9. Germline assignment: CDR1 LNHDA and CDR2 SQIVND (reference sequence). This CDR3 has 14 residues. CDR3 sequence: CASSPRTGTAEAFF. In DNA form, the CDR3 reads TGTGCCAGTAGTCCCCGGACAGGAACGGCTGAAGCTTTCTTT.

This rearrangement joins TRBV11-2 to TRBJ2-5; 13 bases line up with TRBD2. Germline assignment: CDR1 SGHAT and CDR2 FQNNGV. V gave up 2 bases and J gave up 2 bases; unmatched junction bases: 11. This CDR3 spans 19 amino acids. The DNA of the CDR3 is TGTGCCAGCAGCTTAAGACTAGCGGGGGGCCGGTGGGAACAAGAGACCCAGTACTTC. Protein sequence: CASSLRLAGGRWEQETQYF. The full variable domain, with the rest looked up from reference TRBV11-2 and TRBJ2-5, is EAGVAQSPRYKIIEKRQSVAFWCNPISGHATLYWYQQILGQGPKLLIQFQNNGVVDDSQLPKDRFSAERLKGVDSTLKIQPAKLEDSAVYLCASSLRLAGGRWEQETQYFGPGTRLLVL.

The rearrangement joins TRBV29-1 to TRBJ1-5, with 7 bases identical to TRBD1. Germline V gene data show CDR1 as SQVTM and CDR2 as ANQGSEA. This CDR3 is 15 amino acids long. The V gene end was trimmed by 4 bases and the J gene end by 2 bases; junction bases not matched to a gene: 8. CDR3 sequence reads: CSVVLAGGRNQPQHF. For the CDR3, the DNA is TGCAGCGTTGTTTTGGCAGGGGGACGCAATCAGCCCCAGCATTTT.

The V and J genes are TRBV2 and TRBJ2-4, with TRBD2 matching 13 bases. The CDR3 consists of 16 residues. V shed 5 bases, J shed 1 base, and the junction held 2 bases outside the gene matches. Germline lookup yields CDR1 SNHLY and CDR2 FYNNEI. CDR3 DNA: TGTGCCAGCAGTCTGGGACTAGCGGGGGCCAAAAACATTCAGTACTTC. It codes for CASSLGLAGAKNIQYF.

In this sample, this clone turned up a few times. V usage is TRBV5-6 and J usage is TRBJ2-5, with a tentative D call TRBD2 (5 bases). Germline values: CDR1 SGHDT, CDR2 YYEEEE. Trimming shortened V by 0 bases and J by 3 bases, and 9 bases separated the two germline ends. The CDR3 runs 14 residues. CDR3 DNA sequence: TGTGCCAGCAGCTTGGCGGGAAGAAAAGAGACCCAGTACTTC. Translation gives CASSLAGRKETQYF.

This clone appeared a few times. V usage is TRBV7-2 and J usage is TRBJ2-1; tentatively, D is TRBD2 (6 bases). The length of the CDR3 is 14 residues. Germline V CDR1 and CDR2: SGHTA, FQGNSA. V lost 5 bases and J 5 bases, leaving 13 bases between the germline ends. CDR3 nucleotides: TGTGCCAGCAGCAAGTGGGGACTTAACAATGAGCAGTTCTTC. Translating it yields CASSKWGLNNEQFF. The entire variable domain, with the rest obtained from reference TRBV7-2 and TRBJ2-1, is as follows: GAGVSQSPSNKVTEKGKDVELRCDPISGHTALYWYRQSLGQGLEFLIYFQGNSAPDKSGLPSDRFSAERTGGSVSTLTIQRTQQEDSAVYLCASSKWGLNNEQFFGPGTRLTVL.

The gene calls are TRBV9 and TRBJ2-1, with TRBD1 matching 7 bases. V shed 2 bases and J 0 bases; nucleotides not matched to a gene: 5. The CDR3 length is 16 residues. Germline V CDR1 and CDR2: SGDLS, YYNGEE. The CDR3 sequence: CASSVWDSSSYNEQFF. The CDR3 DNA is TGTGCCAGCAGCGTGTGGGACAGCAGCTCCTACAATGAGCAGTTCTTC.

This sequence joins TRBV6-4 and TRBJ2-3; a weak D match, TRBD2 (5 bases). Looked up from germline, CDR1 is MRHNA and CDR2 is SNTAGT. V was pared by 8 bases and J by 0 bases, with 18 bases between. There are 16 residues in the CDR3. The CDR3 is CASSKEATASTDTQYF. The DNA for the CDR3 is TGTGCCAGCTCCAAGGAGGCAACGGCGAGCACAGATACGCAGTATTTT.

V gene TRBV3-1 (or the pseudogene TRBV3-2) combines with J gene TRBJ2-3; 15 bases are shared with TRBD2. J lost 5 bases, V lost 0 bases, and 9 bases had no gene match. The CDR3 has 19 residues. Germline V lookup: CDR1 LGHDT, CDR2 YNNKEL (reference sequence). CDR3 coding DNA: TGTGCCAGCAGCCAAGAATTAGGACTAGCGGGGGGGCAGGGAGATACGCAGTATTTT. It translates to CASSQELGLAGGQGDTQYF.

The chain employs TRBV2 and TRBJ1-2; the match to TRBD1 covers 9 bases. Unmatched junction bases numbered 16, after V lost 6 bases and J lost 8 bases. CDR1 is SNHLY and CDR2 is FYNNEI in the germline V gene. This CDR3 comprises 16 residues. CDR3 sequence reads: CASRAKDRGSSGGYTF. The CDR3 region has the DNA TGTGCCAGCAGGGCCAAGGACAGGGGAAGTTCGGGAGGCTACACCTTC.

This clone was seen a few times. V usage is TRBV2 and J usage is TRBJ2-7; 7 bases match TRBD2. The CDR3 has 13 residues. V lost 1 base to trimming and J lost 12 bases; unmatched junction nucleotides: 9. The germline CDR1 and CDR2 sequences are SNHLY and FYNNEI. The CDR3 DNA is TGTGCCAGCAGTGAAGAGAGGGAGGGTCGGCGGTACTTC. Its protein product is CASSEEREGRRYF.

The V and J genes are TRBV7-3 and TRBJ1-2; the D gene is possibly TRBD1 (6 bases). Deletions cut 4 bases from V and 4 bases from J, with 10 bases between. Germline V lookup: CDR1 SGHTA, CDR2 FQGTGA. This CDR3 region has 13 residues. The CDR3 loop reads CASSSGVGYGYTF. The CDR3 DNA reads TGTGCCAGCAGCTCAGGGGTAGGCTATGGCTACACCTTC.

The CDR3: CAISEFGGGPNEQFF. The CDR3 coding sequence is TGTGCCATCAGTGAATTCGGGGGGGGCCCCAATGAGCAGTTCTTC. The genes are TRBV10-3 and TRBJ2-1; the match to TRBD2 covers 8 bases. The CDR3 is 15 amino acids. V shed 3 bases and J 6 bases; nucleotides not matched to a gene: 7. Germline CDR1 reads ENHRY; CDR2 reads SYGVKD.

CDR3 sequence reads: CAITQDRDTEAFF. Written as DNA, the CDR3 is TGTGCCATCACTCAAGACAGAGACACTGAAGCTTTCTTT. The rearrangement joins TRBV10-3 to TRBJ1-1, with a tentative D call TRBD1 (5 bases). Germline CDR1 reads ENHRY; CDR2 reads SYGVKD. The CDR3 spans 13 residues. V was trimmed by 7 bases and J by 3 bases, leaving 12 bases between them.

Written as DNA, the CDR3 is TGTGCCAGCACCTTAACGGGGGTCGCTAATGAAAAACTGTTTTTT. It is translated as CASTLTGVANEKLFF. V gene TRBV2 combines with J gene TRBJ1-4, with D possibly TRBD1 on 5 matching bases. CDR1 is SNHLY and CDR2 is FYNNEI in the germline V gene. The CDR3 length is 15 residues. Between the trimmed V and J ends, which lost 7 bases and 3 bases, there was a span of 15 bases. Drawing the rest from reference TRBV2 and TRBJ1-4, the complete variable domain is EPEVTQTPSHQVTQMGQEVILRCVPISNHLYFYWYRQILGQKVEFLVSFYNNEISEKSEIFDDQFSVERPDGSNFTLKIRSTKLEDSAMYFCASTLTGVANEKLFFGSGTQLSVL.

The chain recombines TRBV12-5 with TRBJ2-7, with D uncertain. Between the trimmed V and J ends, which lost 1 base and 5 bases, there was a span of 15 bases. Germline CDR1 and CDR2: LGHNT and FRNRAP. This CDR3 is 15 amino acids long. DNA of the CDR3: TGTGCTAGTGGTTTGGGGCAGGTTACTTCCCACGAGCAGTACTTC. Translation: CASGLGQVTSHEQYF.

CDR3 loop: CASSLARRETQYF. DNA for the CDR3: TGTGCCAGCAGCTTGGCTAGACGAGAGACCCAGTACTTC. The chain joins TRBV5-5 to TRBJ2-5; D is unresolved. There are 13 residues in the CDR3. The germline V and J ends were trimmed by 0 bases and 4 bases, with 7 bases remaining between them. The germline V gene encodes CDR1 SGHKS and CDR2 YYEKEE (reference sequence).